The entry below gives a single TCR beta chain sequence along with its context. This specimen comes from a study of T cells in Graves' hyperthyroidism and ophthalmopathy. From RNA transcripts, TCR beta CDR3 regions were amplified. First-round RT-PCR of the TCR CDR3 relied on the HTBI primer set. MiXCR, applied by TCRdb to the multiplex PCR reads, yields one record per CDR3 protein. The sample carries 480,000 or so distinct CDR3 sequences, about 45% recorded once. There are 12 residues in the CDR3. Germline loops: CDR1 SQVTM, CDR2 ANQGSEA. Investigators excluded patients with uncontrolled infection, other autoimmune disease, pregnancy or lactation. Orbital computed tomography, thyroid ultrasound, serum thyroxine and TRAb, and clinical symptoms together informed the diagnoses.

This TCR came from an adult woman with Graves' disease, either hyperthyroidism or ophthalmopathy (not recorded which). The source material was peripheral blood or thyroid tissue (not recorded which). This chain connects TRBV29-1 to TRBJ1-1, with D hard to call. The CDR3 is CSYGVRNTEAFF. In nucleotides, the CDR3 is TGCAGTTACGGAGTACGGAACACTGAAGCTTTCTTT.